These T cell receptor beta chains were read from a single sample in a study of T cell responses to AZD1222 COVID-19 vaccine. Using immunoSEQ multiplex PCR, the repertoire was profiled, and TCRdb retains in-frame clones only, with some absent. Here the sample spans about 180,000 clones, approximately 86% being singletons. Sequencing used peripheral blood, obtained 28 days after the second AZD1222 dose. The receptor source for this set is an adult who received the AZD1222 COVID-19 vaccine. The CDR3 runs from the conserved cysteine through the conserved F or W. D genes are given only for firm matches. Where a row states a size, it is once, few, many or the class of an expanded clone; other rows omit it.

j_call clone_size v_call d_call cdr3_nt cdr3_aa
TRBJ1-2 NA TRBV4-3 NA TGCGCCAGCAGCCAAGGCCCGGGCGGGGGTGCTGGCTACACCTTC CASSQGPGGGAGYTF
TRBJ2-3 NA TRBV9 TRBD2 TGTGCCAGCAGCGCATTAGCGGGGGGCCGGGGAGATACGCAGTATTTT CASSALAGGRGDTQYF
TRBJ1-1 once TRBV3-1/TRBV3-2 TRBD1 TGTGCCAGCAGCCAACCCGGGACAGGGATTGGCACTGAAGCTTTCTTT CASSQPGTGIGTEAFF
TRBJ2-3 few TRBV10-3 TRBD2 TGTGCCATCAGTGTTTCCTTAGCGGGGGGGAGCACAGATACGCAGTATTTT CAISVSLAGGSTDTQYF
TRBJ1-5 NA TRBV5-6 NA TGTGCCAGCAGCTCGTGGGGAGGTGGCAATCAGCCCCAGCATTTT CASSSWGGGNQPQHF
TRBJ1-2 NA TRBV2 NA TGTGCCAGCAGCCCTATCGGGGCTAACTATGGCTACACCTTC CASSPIGANYGYTF
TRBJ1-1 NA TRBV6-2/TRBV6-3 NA TGTGCCAGCAGTGAGAAAGGGAACACTGAAGCTTTCTTT CASSEKGNTEAFF
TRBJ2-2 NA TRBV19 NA TGTGCCAGTAGTATAGGCCAGGGCTACACCGGGGAGCTGTTTTTT CASSIGQGYTGELFF
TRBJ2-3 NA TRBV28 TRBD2 TGTGCCAGCCCCCTCCCTAGCGGGGGTTACACAGATACGCAGTATTTT CASPLPSGGYTDTQYF
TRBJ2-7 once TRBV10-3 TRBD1 TGTGCCATCAGTGAACTGAGGACAGGGGACGAGCAGTACTTC CAISELRTGDEQYF
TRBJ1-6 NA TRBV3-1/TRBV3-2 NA TGTGCCAGCACTCAGGGACAACATAATTCACCCCTCCACTTT CASTQGQHNSPLHF
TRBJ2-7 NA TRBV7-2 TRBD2 TGTGCCAGCAGCCCAGTCGGACTAGCGGGCTCCTACGAGCAGTACTTC CASSPVGLAGSYEQYF
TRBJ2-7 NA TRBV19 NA TGTGCCAGTAGTGTCGGAGGGGCCTACGAGCAGTACTTC CASSVGGAYEQYF
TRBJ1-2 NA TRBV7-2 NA TGTGCCAGCAGCTTAGACGGGAACTATGGCTACACCTTC CASSLDGNYGYTF
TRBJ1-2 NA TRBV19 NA TGTGCCAGTAGTCCCAAAGGGGATCTGTATGGCTACACCTTC CASSPKGDLYGYTF
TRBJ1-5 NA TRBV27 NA TGTGCCAGCAGTTTATTCAGGATAAGGCCCCAGCCCCAGCATTTT CASSLFRIRPQPQHF
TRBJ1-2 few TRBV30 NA TGTGCCTGGAGACTGAGGGGAGCGGGCTATGGCTACACCTTC CAWRLRGAGYGYTF
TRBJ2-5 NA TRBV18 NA TGTGCCAGCTCTTTAACACTACAAGAGACCCAGTACTTC CASSLTLQETQYF
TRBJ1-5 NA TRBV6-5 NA TGTGCCAGCAGTCGGGACGGTTATCAGCCCCAGCATTTT CASSRDGYQPQHF
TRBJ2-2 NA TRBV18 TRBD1 TGTGCCAGCGGACAGGCCTCGAACACCGGGGAGCTGTTTTTT CASGQASNTGELFF
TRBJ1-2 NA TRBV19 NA TGTGCCAGTAACATGCGGGACCGACACCCCTATGGCTACACCTTC CASNMRDRHPYGYTF
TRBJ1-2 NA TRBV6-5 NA TGTGCCAGCTTACCTCGTCCAACTAACTATGGCTACACCTTC CASLPRPTNYGYTF
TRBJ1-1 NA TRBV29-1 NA TGCAGCGTACGACGGGACATAAACACTGAAGCTTTCTTT CSVRRDINTEAFF
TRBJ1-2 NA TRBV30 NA TGTGCCTGGAGTGTAAAATTTGGCTACACCTTC CAWSVKFGYTF
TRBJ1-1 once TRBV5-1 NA TGCGCCAGCAGCTTTGGTCGGGGCTTGAACACTGAAGCTTTCTTT CASSFGRGLNTEAFF
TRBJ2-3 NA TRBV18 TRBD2 TGTGCCAGCTCACCGAGGACTAGCGGGGTAGATACGCAGTATTTT CASSPRTSGVDTQYF
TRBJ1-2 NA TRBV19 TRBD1 TGTGCCAGTAGTATAGGAGGGGGCGCAGGGTATGGCTACACCTTC CASSIGGGAGYGYTF
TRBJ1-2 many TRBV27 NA TGTGCCGGGGGTTGGTATGGCTACACCTTC CAGGWYGYTF
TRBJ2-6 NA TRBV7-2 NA TGTGCCAGCAGCCTCAGGGGCACCTTCCCTGGGGCCAACGTCCTGACTTTC CASSLRGTFPGANVLTF
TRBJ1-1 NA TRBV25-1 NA TGTGCCAGCAGTGGGCAACAGACCTGGAACACTGAAGCTTTCTTT CASSGQQTWNTEAFF
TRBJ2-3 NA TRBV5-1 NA TGCGCCAGCAGCTTGGTATTCGGGGAAAGCACAGATACGCAGTATTTT CASSLVFGESTDTQYF
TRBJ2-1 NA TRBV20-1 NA TGCAGTGCTGGTCTTCCCGATGAGCAGTTCTTC CSAGLPDEQFF
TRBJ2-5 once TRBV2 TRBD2 TGTGCCAGCAGCGTGGCTAGCGGGGGTGCGGGGACCCAGTACTTC CASSVASGGAGTQYF
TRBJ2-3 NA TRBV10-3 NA TGTGCCATCAGTGATCCCGGACTTCCAGATACGCAGTATTTT CAISDPGLPDTQYF
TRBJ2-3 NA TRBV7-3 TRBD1 TGTGCCAGCAGCTTTAGGGGACAGGGAACAGATACGCAGTATTTT CASSFRGQGTDTQYF
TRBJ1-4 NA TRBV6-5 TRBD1 TGTGCCAGCAGCGCCGGGACAGCTAATGAAAAACTGTTTTTT CASSAGTANEKLFF
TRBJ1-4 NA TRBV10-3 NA TGTGCCATCAGTGAGTTTTCATCAACTAATGAAAAACTGTTTTTT CAISEFSSTNEKLFF
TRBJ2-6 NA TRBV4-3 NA TGCGCCAGCAGCCTTTCGGTCGGACAGAGCTCTGGGGCCAACGTCCTGACTTTC CASSLSVGQSSGANVLTF
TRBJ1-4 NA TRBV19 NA TGTGCCAGTAGTTTCATCGCAGGGTGGACTAATGAAAAACTGTTTTTT CASSFIAGWTNEKLFF
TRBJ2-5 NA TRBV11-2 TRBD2 TGTGCCAGCAGCACCGGACTAGCCGAGACCCAGTACTTC CASSTGLAETQYF
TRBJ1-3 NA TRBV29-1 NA TGCAGCGCCGCGACAGGCTCTGGAAACACCATATATTTT CSAATGSGNTIYF
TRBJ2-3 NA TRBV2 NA TGTGCCAGAGGCGGGGTTAGCACAGATACGCAGTATTTT CARGGVSTDTQYF
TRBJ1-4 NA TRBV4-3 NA TGCGCCAGCAGCCAAGGGGGCACCAGGGAAAAACTGTTTTTT CASSQGGTREKLFF
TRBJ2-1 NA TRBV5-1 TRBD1 TGCGCCAGCAGCCCCGGACAGGGGTCCTACAATGAGCAGTTCTTC CASSPGQGSYNEQFF
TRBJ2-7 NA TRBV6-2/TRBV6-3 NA TGTGCCAGCAGTGGCCGTGGACAGCGTACTTGGGAGCAGTACTTC CASSGRGQRTWEQYF
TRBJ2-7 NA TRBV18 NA TGTGCCAGCTCACCAACCGGGACCCACTCCTACGAGCAGTACTTC CASSPTGTHSYEQYF
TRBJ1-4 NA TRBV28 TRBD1 TGTGCCAGCAGGGCGGAGGACAGGTTTAATGAAAAACTGTTTTTT CASRAEDRFNEKLFF
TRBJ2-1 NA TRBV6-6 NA TGTGCCAGCAGTTACTCGGCTTCACCGGGCGATGAGCAGTTCTTC CASSYSASPGDEQFF
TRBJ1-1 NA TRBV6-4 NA TGTGCCAGCAGTTTCGACAGGAACACTGAAGCTTTCTTT CASSFDRNTEAFF
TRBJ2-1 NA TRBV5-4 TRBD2 TGTGCCAGCAGGAGGGATAGCGGGGGCAACACCTACAATGAGCAGTTCTTC CASRRDSGGNTYNEQFF
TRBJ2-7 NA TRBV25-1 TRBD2 TGTGCCAGCAGTCCGCCCGGGAGGAACTTCGAGCAGTACTTC CASSPPGRNFEQYF
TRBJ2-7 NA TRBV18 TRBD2 TGTGCCAGCTCACCCGTGCGGGGGTCGAACGAGCAGTACTTC CASSPVRGSNEQYF
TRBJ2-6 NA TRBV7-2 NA TGTGCCAGCAGCTTGTCAGGTCCAGGGGCCAACGTCCTGACTTTC CASSLSGPGANVLTF
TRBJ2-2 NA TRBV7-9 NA TGTGCCAGCAGCAAGGAGGGGGCGGCCACCGGGGAGCTGTTTTTT CASSKEGAATGELFF
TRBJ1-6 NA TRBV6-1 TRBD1 TGTGCCAGCAGTGAAATATGGACAGGGGGACCACCCCTCCACTTT CASSEIWTGGPPLHF
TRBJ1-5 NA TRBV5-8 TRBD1 TGTGCCAGCAGCTGGGACAGGGGAATTAGCAATCAGCCCCAGCATTTT CASSWDRGISNQPQHF
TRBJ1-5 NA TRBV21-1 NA TGTGCCAGCAGCAAAAATCGGAACGGCCCCAATCAGCCCCAGCATTTT CASSKNRNGPNQPQHF
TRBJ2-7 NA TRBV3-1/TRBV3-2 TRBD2 TGTGCCAGCAGCCAAAGGGGACTAGAATCCGAGCAGTACTTC CASSQRGLESEQYF
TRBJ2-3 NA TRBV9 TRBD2 TGTGCCAGCAGCGTACCCGTGGCGGGGGGCCCAGATACGCAGTATTTT CASSVPVAGGPDTQYF